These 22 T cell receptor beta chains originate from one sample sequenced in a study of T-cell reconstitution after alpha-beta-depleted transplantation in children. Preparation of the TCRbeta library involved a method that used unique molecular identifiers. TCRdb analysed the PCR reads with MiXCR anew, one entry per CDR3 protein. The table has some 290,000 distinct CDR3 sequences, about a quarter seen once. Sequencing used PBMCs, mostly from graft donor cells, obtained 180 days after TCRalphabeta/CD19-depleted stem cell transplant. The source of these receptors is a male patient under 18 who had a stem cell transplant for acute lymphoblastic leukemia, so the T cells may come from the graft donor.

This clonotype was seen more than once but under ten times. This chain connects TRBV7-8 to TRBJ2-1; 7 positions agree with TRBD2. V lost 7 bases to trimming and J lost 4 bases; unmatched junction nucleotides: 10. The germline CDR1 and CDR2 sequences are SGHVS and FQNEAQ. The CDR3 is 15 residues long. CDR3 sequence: CASTLGAGSYNEQFF. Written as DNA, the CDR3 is TGTGCCAGCACCTTGGGAGCGGGGTCTTACAATGAGCAGTTCTTC. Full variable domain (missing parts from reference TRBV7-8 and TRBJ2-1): GAGVSQSPRYKVAKRGQDVALRCDPISGHVSLFWYQQALGQGPEFLTYFQNEAQLDKSGLPSDRFFAERPEGSVSTLKIQRTQQEDSAVYLCASTLGAGSYNEQFFGPGTRLTVL.

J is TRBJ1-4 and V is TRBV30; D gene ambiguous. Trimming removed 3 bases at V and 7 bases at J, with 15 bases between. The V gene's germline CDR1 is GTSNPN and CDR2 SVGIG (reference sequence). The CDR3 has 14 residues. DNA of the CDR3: TGTGCCTGGAGATACGGTCTGGGTACTGAAAAACTGTTTTTT. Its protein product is CAWRYGLGTEKLFF.

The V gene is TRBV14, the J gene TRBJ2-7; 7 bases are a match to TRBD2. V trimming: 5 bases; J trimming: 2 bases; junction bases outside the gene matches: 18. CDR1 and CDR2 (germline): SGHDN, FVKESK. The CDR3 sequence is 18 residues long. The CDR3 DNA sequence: TGTGCCAGCAGCTCAACTACTGATTGGCGGGAGTCCCCCTACGAGCAGTACTTC. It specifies CASSSTTDWRESPYEQYF.

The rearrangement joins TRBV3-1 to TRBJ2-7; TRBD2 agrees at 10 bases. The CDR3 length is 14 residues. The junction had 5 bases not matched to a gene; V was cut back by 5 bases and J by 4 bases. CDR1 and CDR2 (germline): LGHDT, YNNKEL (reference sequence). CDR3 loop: CASSEGTSAYEQYF. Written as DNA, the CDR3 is TGTGCCAGCAGCGAAGGGACTAGCGCATACGAGCAGTACTTC.

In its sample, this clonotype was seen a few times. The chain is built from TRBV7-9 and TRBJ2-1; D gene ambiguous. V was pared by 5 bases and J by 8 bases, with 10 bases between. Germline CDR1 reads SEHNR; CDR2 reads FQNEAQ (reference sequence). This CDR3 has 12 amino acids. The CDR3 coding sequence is TGTGCCAGCAGCCAAGAAGGCGATGAGCAGTTCTTC. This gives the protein CASSQEGDEQFF.

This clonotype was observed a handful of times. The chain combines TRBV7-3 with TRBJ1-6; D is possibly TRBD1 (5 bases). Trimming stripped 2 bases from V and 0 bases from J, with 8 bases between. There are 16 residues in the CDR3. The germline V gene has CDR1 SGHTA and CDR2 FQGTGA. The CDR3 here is CASSLSGGSYNSPLHF. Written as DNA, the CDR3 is TGTGCCAGCAGCTTATCGGGGGGCTCCTATAATTCACCCCTCCACTTT. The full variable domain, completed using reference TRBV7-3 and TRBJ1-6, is GAGVSQTPSNKVTEKGKYVELRCDPISGHTALYWYRQSLGQGPEFLIYFQGTGAADDSGLPNDRFFAVRPEGSVSTLKIQRTERGDSAVYLCASSLSGGSYNSPLHFGNGTRLTVT.

The CDR3: CASSLRRLAGWEQYF. For the CDR3, the DNA is TGTGCCAGCAGCTTACGGCGTCTAGCGGGGTGGGAGCAGTACTTC. The genes are TRBV7-2 and TRBJ2-7; 9 bases match TRBD2. With 2 bases clipped from V and 7 bases from J, the junction kept 9 bases outside the gene matches. The germline CDR1 and CDR2 sequences are SGHTA and FQGNSA. This CDR3 is built from 15 residues.

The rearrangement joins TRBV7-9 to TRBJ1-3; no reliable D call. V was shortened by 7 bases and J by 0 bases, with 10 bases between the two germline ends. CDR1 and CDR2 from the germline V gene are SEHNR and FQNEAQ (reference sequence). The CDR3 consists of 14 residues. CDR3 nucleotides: TGTGCCAGCACCATGGCAGGCTCTGGAAACACCATATATTTT. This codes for CASTMAGSGNTIYF. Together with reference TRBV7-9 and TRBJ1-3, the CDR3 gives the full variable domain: DTGVSQNPRHKITKRGQNVTFRCDPISEHNRLYWYRQTLGQGPEFLTYFQNEAQLEKSRLLSDRFSAERPKGSFSTLEIQRTEQGDSAMYLCASTMAGSGNTIYFGEGSWLTVV.

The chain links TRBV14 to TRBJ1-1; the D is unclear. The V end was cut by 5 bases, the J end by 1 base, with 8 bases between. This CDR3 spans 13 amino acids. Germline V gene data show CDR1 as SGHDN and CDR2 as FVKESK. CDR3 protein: CASSWYPNTEAFF. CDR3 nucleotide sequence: TGTGCCAGCAGCTGGTATCCGAACACTGAAGCTTTCTTT. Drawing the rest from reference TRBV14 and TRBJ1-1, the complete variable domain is EAGVTQFPSHSVIEKGQTVTLRCDPISGHDNLYWYRRVMGKEIKFLLHFVKESKQDESGMPNNRFLAERTGGTYSTLKVQPAELEDSGVYFCASSWYPNTEAFFGQGTRLTVV.

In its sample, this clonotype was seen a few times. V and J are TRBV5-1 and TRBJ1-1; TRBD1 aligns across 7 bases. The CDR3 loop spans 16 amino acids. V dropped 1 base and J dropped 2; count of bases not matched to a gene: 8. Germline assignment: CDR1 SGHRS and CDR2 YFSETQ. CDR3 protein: CASSLTQGGGNTEAFF. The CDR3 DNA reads TGCGCCAGCAGCTTGACCCAGGGAGGGGGCAACACTGAAGCTTTCTTT.

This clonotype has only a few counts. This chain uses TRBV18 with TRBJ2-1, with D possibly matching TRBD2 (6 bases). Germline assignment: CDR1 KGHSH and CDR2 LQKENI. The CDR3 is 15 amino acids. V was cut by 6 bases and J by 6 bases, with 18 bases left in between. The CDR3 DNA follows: TGTGCCAGCTCGACCGGCGGGACTTATGGCAATGAGCAGTTCTTC. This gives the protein CASSTGGTYGNEQFF. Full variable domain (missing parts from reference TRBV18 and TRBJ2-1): NAGVMQNPRHLVRRRGQEARLRCSPMKGHSHVYWYRQLPEEGLKFMVYLQKENIIDESGMPKERFSAEFPKEGPSILRIQQVVRGDSAAYFCASSTGGTYGNEQFFGPGTRLTVL.

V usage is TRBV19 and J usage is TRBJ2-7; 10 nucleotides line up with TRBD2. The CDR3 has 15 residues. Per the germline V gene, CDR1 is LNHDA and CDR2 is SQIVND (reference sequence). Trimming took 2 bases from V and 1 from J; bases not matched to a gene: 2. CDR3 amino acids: CASSILAGVSYEQYF. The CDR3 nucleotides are TGTGCCAGTAGTATACTAGCGGGAGTATCCTACGAGCAGTACTTC. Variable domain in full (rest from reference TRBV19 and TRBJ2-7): DGGITQSPKYLFRKEGQNVTLSCEQNLNHDAMYWYRQDPGQGLRLIYYSQIVNDFQKGDIAEGYSVSREKKESFPLTVTSAQKNPTAFYLCASSILAGVSYEQYFGPGTRLTVT.

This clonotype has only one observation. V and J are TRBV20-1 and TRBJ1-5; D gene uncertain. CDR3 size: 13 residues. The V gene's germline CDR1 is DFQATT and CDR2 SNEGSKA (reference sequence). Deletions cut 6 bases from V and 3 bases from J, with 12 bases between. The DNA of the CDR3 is TGCAGTGCCATTGACAAACTCAATCAGCCCCAGCATTTT. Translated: CSAIDKLNQPQHF.

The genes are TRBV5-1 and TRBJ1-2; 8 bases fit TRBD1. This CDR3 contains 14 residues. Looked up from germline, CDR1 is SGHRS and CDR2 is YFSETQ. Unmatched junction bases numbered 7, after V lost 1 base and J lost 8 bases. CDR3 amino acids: CASSLRAAGGGYTF. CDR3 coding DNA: TGCGCCAGCAGCTTGAGGGCGGCAGGGGGCGGCTACACCTTC.

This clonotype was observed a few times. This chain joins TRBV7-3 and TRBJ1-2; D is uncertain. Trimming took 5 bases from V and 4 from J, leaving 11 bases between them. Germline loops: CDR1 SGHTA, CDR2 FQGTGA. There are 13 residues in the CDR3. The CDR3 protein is CASSIGRTYGYTF. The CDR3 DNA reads TGTGCCAGCAGCATCGGGAGAACCTATGGCTACACCTTC.

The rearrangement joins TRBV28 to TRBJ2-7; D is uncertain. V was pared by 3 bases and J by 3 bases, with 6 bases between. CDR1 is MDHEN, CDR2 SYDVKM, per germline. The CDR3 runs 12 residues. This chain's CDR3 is CASSFLNYEQYF. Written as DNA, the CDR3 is TGTGCCAGCAGTTTCTTGAACTACGAGCAGTACTTC.

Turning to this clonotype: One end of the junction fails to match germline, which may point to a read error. CDR3 protein: CSVGIPYKQYF. The CDR3 bases are TGCAGCGTTGGAATCCCCTACAAGCAGTACTTC. V is TRBV29-1 and J is TRBJ2-7, with no clear D. There are 11 residues in the CDR3. In germline, CDR1 is SQVTM, CDR2 ANQGSEA.

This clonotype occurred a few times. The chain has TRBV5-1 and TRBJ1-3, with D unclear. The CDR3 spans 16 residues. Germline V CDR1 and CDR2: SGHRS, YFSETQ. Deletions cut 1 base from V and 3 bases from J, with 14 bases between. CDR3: CASSLSAVVSGNTIYF. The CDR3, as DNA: TGCGCCAGCAGCTTGTCGGCCGTCGTTAGTGGAAACACCATATATTTT.

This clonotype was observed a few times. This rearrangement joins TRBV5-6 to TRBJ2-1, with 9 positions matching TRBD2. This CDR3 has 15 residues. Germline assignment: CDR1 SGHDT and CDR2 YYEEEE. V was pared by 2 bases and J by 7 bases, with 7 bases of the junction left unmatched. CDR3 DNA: TGTGCCAGCAGCTTTAGCGGGAGAGGGAATAATGAGCAGTTCTTC. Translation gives CASSFSGRGNNEQFF. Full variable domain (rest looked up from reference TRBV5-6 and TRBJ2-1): DAGVTQSPTHLIKTRGQQVTLRCSPKSGHDTVSWYQQALGQGPQFIFQYYEEEERQRGNFPDRFSGHQFPNYSSELNVNALLLGDSALYLCASSFSGRGNNEQFFGPGTRLTVL.

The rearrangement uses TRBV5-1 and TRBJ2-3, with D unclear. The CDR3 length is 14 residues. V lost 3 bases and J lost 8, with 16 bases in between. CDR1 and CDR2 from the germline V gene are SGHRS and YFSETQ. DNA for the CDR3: TGCGCCAGCAGCTCGCGAGGTTCTTCTGGTACGCAGTATTTT. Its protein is CASSSRGSSGTQYF.

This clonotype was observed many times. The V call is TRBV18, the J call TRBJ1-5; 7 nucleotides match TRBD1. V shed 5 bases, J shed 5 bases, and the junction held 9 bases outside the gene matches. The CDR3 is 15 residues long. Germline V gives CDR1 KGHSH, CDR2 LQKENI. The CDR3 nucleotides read TGTGCCAGCTCAGACATGACAGGGTACGATCAGCCCCAGCATTTT. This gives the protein CASSDMTGYDQPQHF. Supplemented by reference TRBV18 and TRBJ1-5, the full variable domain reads NAGVMQNPRHLVRRRGQEARLRCSPMKGHSHVYWYRQLPEEGLKFMVYLQKENIIDESGMPKERFSAEFPKEGPSILRIQQVVRGDSAAYFCASSDMTGYDQPQHFGDGTRLSIL.

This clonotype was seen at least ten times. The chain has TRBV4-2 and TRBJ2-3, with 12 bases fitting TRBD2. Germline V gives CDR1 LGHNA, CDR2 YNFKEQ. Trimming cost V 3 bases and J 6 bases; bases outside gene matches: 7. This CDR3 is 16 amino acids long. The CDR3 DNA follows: TGTGCCAGCAGCCAGGACGGACTAGCGGGACCCGATACGCAGTATTTT. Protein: CASSQDGLAGPDTQYF.